The rows below give T cell receptor beta chains drawn from one sample of a study of cytomegalovirus exposure and HLA in healthy donors. Produced via immunoSEQ multiplex PCR; TCRdb's table is partial and in-frame only. The data hold more than 110,000 clones, with over 70% observed a single time. The source material was PBMCs. These receptor sequences come from a male donor in good health and CMV-seronegative. CDR3s include the opening cysteine and the closing phenylalanine or tryptophan. D genes are given only for firm matches. Not every row has a clone size; where given, it reads once, few, many or a size class.

V gene	J gene	clone size	D gene	CDR3 length	CDR3 protein	CDR3 DNA
TRBV5-1	TRBJ2-5	-	-	14	CASSPGRPQETQYF	TGCGCCAGCAGCCCCGGCAGGCCCCAAGAGACCCAGTACTTC
TRBV30	TRBJ1-4	-	TRBD1	15	CAWSLGTGGDEKLFF	TGTGCCTGGAGTCTGGGGACAGGGGGAGATGAAAAACTGTTTTTT
TRBV5-1	TRBJ2-3	-	TRBD1	17	CASSLIPDRVVPDTQYF	TGCGCCAGCAGCTTGATACCGGACAGGGTGGTTCCAGATACGCAGTATTTT
TRBV7-9	TRBJ1-1	-	-	14	CASSLGHRNTEAFF	TGTGCCAGCTCCTTGGGACACCGTAACACTGAAGCTTTCTTT
TRBV5-4	TRBJ2-1	-	TRBD2	16	CASRPTSGGDGNEQFF	TGTGCCAGCAGACCGACTAGCGGGGGAGACGGCAATGAGCAGTTCTTC
TRBV6-5	TRBJ2-7	-	TRBD1	15	CASSPGTGGFHEQYF	TGTGCCAGCAGCCCCGGGACAGGGGGTTTCCACGAGCAGTACTTC
TRBV6-1	TRBJ1-2	few	-	13	CASSVQGDYGYTF	TGTGCCAGCAGTGTACAGGGCGACTATGGCTACACCTTC
TRBV7-2	TRBJ2-5	-	TRBD2	17	CASSLVGSGGARETQYF	TGTGCCAGCAGCTTAGTAGGGAGCGGGGGGGCTCGAGAGACCCAGTACTTC
TRBV4-1	TRBJ2-7	-	TRBD2	14	CAGSVRTSGYEQYF	TGCGCCGGCAGCGTTCGGACTAGCGGCTACGAGCAGTACTTC
TRBV7-3	TRBJ2-3	-	TRBD2	13	CASSWAGGDTQYF	TGTGCCAGCAGCTGGGCGGGGGGCGATACGCAGTATTTT
TRBV29-1	TRBJ2-2	-	TRBD1	13	CSVRQGDTGELFF	TGCAGCGTTCGACAGGGAGACACCGGGGAGCTGTTTTTT
TRBV7-2	TRBJ1-1	-	-	14	CASSLYTENTEAFF	TGTGCCAGCAGCTTATATACAGAGAACACTGAAGCTTTCTTT
TRBV5-8	TRBJ1-1	few	-	15	CASSPRRGDRTEAFF	TGTGCCAGCAGCCCTCGTCGGGGGGACCGGACTGAAGCTTTCTTT
TRBV30	TRBJ1-2	-	-	13	CAWSRDRNYGYTF	TGTGCCTGGAGTCGAGACAGGAATTACGGCTACACCTTC
TRBV6-1	TRBJ1-3	-	TRBD1	15	CASSENRGSGNTIYF	TGTGCCAGCAGTGAAAACAGGGGCTCTGGAAACACCATATATTTT
TRBV29-1	TRBJ1-1	-	-	12	CSVAAGRTEAFF	TGCAGCGTTGCGGCAGGGCGGACTGAAGCTTTCTTT
TRBV4-2	TRBJ2-7	few	-	16	CASSQDQTGSSYEQYF	TGTGCCAGCAGCCAAGATCAAACAGGGAGCTCCTACGAGCAGTACTTC
TRBV27	TRBJ2-3	-	-	14	CASSLQGSPDTQYF	TGTGCCAGCAGTTTACAGGGATCCCCAGATACGCAGTATTTT
TRBV10-1	TRBJ2-3	few	-	16	CASSEAGSWGTDTQYF	TGCGCCAGCAGTGAGGCCGGGTCCTGGGGCACAGATACGCAGTATTTT
TRBV7-6	TRBJ2-7	-	TRBD2	18	CASSLGTSGGLKTYEQYF	TGTGCCAGCAGCTTAGGAACTAGCGGGGGGCTAAAGACCTACGAGCAGTACTTC
TRBV7-2	TRBJ1-3	-	TRBD1	14	CASSLRDRANTIYF	TGTGCCAGCAGCCTCCGGGACAGGGCGAACACCATATATTTT
TRBV2	TRBJ2-2	few	-	13	CASSPGFTGELFF	TGTGCCAGCAGTCCAGGCTTCACCGGGGAGCTGTTTTTT
TRBV19	TRBJ1-5	-	-	15	CASNSLRLAGQPQHF	TGTGCCAGTAACTCACTCAGGCTCGCGGGTCAGCCCCAGCATTTT
TRBV6-5	TRBJ1-1	-	-	16	CASSYGANRGNTEAFF	TGTGCCAGCAGTTACGGGGCTAACAGAGGGAACACTGAAGCTTTCTTT
TRBV9	TRBJ2-1	few	-	15	CASSPRGAQDNEQFF	TGTGCCAGCAGCCCCCGGGGGGCTCAGGACAATGAGCAGTTCTTC
TRBV5-1	TRBJ2-2	-	-	13	CASSLAGTGELFF	TGCGCCAGCAGCTTGGCAGGGACCGGGGAGCTGTTTTTT
TRBV4-3	TRBJ1-4	-	TRBD1	16	CASSQDLGTGREKLFF	TGCGCCAGCAGCCAAGATCTGGGGACAGGTCGGGAAAAACTGTTTTTT
TRBV5-4	TRBJ2-3	-	-	16	CATLGRGASSTDTQYF	TGTGCCACCCTTGGGAGGGGGGCCTCTAGCACAGATACGCAGTATTTT
TRBV7-9	TRBJ2-1	few	TRBD1	14	CASSVRGNGNEQFF	TGTGCCAGCAGCGTCAGGGGGAATGGGAATGAGCAGTTCTTC
TRBV28	TRBJ2-1	-	-	13	CASSLMAPGEQFF	TGTGCCAGCAGTTTAATGGCCCCAGGTGAGCAGTTCTTC
TRBV18	TRBJ1-5	-	-	15	CASSPAGLGYQPQHF	TGTGCCAGCTCACCGGCGGGTTTGGGTTATCAGCCCCAGCATTTT
TRBV5-1	TRBJ2-2	-	TRBD2	18	CASSSTFTSGGNTGELFF	TGCGCCAGCAGCTCTACATTCACTAGCGGGGGGAACACCGGGGAGCTGTTTTTT
TRBV5-1	TRBJ2-6	-	-	19	CASSFPGSILFSGANGLTF	TGCGCCAGCAGCTTTCCAGGATCTATTTTATTTTCTGGGGCCAACGGCCTGACTTTC
TRBV20-1	TRBJ1-2	-	-	10	CSVGGTGYTF	TGCAGTGTCGGGGGGACTGGCTACACCTTC
TRBV10-3	TRBJ1-4	-	TRBD1	17	CAISDGTGAKMNEKLFF	TGTGCCATCAGTGATGGGACAGGGGCGAAAATGAATGAAAAACTGTTTTTT
TRBV29-1	TRBJ2-2	-	-	12	CSVDSFTGELFF	TGCAGCGTGGACAGCTTCACCGGGGAGCTGTTTTTT
TRBV28	TRBJ1-1	-	-	14	CASSLMRGDTEAFF	TGTGCCAGCAGTTTGATGCGGGGGGACACTGAAGCTTTCTTT
TRBV7-2	TRBJ1-2	-	-	13	CASSLARVGGYTF	TGTGCCAGCAGCTTAGCCAGGGTGGGCGGCTACACCTTC
TRBV19	TRBJ1-2	-	TRBD1	13	CASRTGADYGYTF	TGTGCCAGCCGGACAGGGGCCGACTATGGCTACACCTTC
TRBV5-1	TRBJ2-5	-	-	15	CASSLAMGGQETQYF	TGCGCCAGCAGCTTGGCCATGGGGGGCCAAGAGACCCAGTACTTC
TRBV28	TRBJ1-1	-	TRBD1	15	CASGISGGLGSKAFF	TGTGCCTCCGGGATTTCAGGGGGTCTAGGGTCTAAAGCTTTCTTT
TRBV4-3	TRBJ1-2	-	-	14	CASSQDREYYGYTF	TGCGCCAGCAGCCAAGATCGCGAATACTATGGCTACACCTTC
TRBV7-2	TRBJ2-1	-	TRBD1	16	CASSSTGGTSYNEQFF	TGTGCCAGCAGCTCGACAGGGGGTACCTCCTACAATGAGCAGTTCTTC
TRBV7-4	TRBJ2-2	-	-	19	CASSPGGPTSFANTGELFF	TGTGCCAGCAGCCCCGGGGGGCCGACTTCTTTCGCGAACACCGGGGAGCTGTTTTTT
TRBV14	TRBJ1-2	-	-	16	CASSQVGQRGHYGYTF	TGTGCCAGCAGCCAAGTCGGTCAGAGAGGTCACTATGGCTACACCTTC
TRBV19	TRBJ1-1	once	TRBD1	15	CASTRTGAWNTEAFF	TGTGCCAGTACCCGGACAGGGGCTTGGAACACTGAAGCTTTCTTT
TRBV2	TRBJ2-1	many	-	18	CASSEGMSSLLSYNEQFF	TGTGCCAGCAGTGAAGGTATGAGCTCTCTACTCTCCTACAATGAGCAGTTCTTC
TRBV9	TRBJ2-2	-	-	15	CASARSGGTTGELFF	TGTGCCAGCGCCCGGTCAGGGGGGACCACCGGGGAGCTGTTTTTT
TRBV6-1	TRBJ2-7	-	TRBD1	15	CASSSGQGAVFEQYF	TGTGCCAGCAGTTCTGGACAGGGGGCAGTCTTCGAGCAGTACTTC
TRBV25-1	TRBJ1-6	-	-	13	CASSETADSPLHF	TGTGCCAGCAGTGAAACAGCCGATTCACCCCTCCACTTT
TRBV6-1	TRBJ1-2	-	-	13	CASSEIVRYGYTF	TGTGCCAGCAGTGAAATTGTGAGGTATGGCTACACCTTC
TRBV19	TRBJ1-1	-	-	14	CASSLGHMNTEAFF	TGTGCCAGTTCTCTTGGCCACATGAACACTGAAGCTTTCTTT